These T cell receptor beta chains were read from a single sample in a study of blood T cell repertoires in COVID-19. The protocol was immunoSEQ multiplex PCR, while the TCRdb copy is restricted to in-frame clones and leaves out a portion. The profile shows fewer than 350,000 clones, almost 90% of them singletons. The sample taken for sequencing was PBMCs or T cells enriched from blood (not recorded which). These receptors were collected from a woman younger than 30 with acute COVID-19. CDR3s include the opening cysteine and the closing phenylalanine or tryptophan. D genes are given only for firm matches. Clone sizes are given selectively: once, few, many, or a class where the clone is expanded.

TGTGCCAGTAGCCCTGGGGGGACAGCAAGGGGTAGCAATCAGCCCCAGCATTTT,CASSPGGTARGSNQPQHF,TRBJ1-5,TRBV19,NA,TRBD1
TGTGCCAGCTCCGAGGGGGCGAGCACAGATACGCAGTATTTT,CASSEGASTDTQYF,TRBJ2-3,TRBV11-3,NA,TRBD1
TGTGCCAGCAGCTCGACTAGAGTCTACGAGCAGTACTTC,CASSSTRVYEQYF,TRBJ2-7,TRBV7-2,NA,NA
TGTGCCAGCAGCTTAGGTGGAGGTGTAAACCAGCCCCAGCATTTT,CASSLGGGVNQPQHF,TRBJ1-5,TRBV11-2,NA,NA
TGCGCCAGCAGCGGACCTAGCGGGAGCTCTTCCTACAATGAGCAGTTCTTC,CASSGPSGSSSYNEQFF,TRBJ2-1,TRBV4-1,NA,TRBD2
TGTGCCAGCGGGGCTAGTTTAGGGAACCGAGAGACCCAGTACTTC,CASGASLGNRETQYF,TRBJ2-5,TRBV2,NA,NA
TGCGCCAGCAGCCAGTTTCAGGGGCGCTACACTGAAGCTTTCTTT,CASSQFQGRYTEAFF,TRBJ1-1,TRBV4-1,few,NA
TGTGCCACGGCGACAGGGACAGATACGCAGTATTTT,CATATGTDTQYF,TRBJ2-3,TRBV12-3/TRBV12-4,NA,TRBD1
TGTGCCAGCAGCCAAGTGGCGGGAGTGGGCGGGGAGCTGTTTTTT,CASSQVAGVGGELFF,TRBJ2-2,TRBV4-2,NA,TRBD2
TGCGCCAGCAGTCAATTGTGCGTAACAGGGGGCCTTCGGGCTTTCTTT,CASSQLCVTGGLRAFF,TRBJ1-1,TRBV23-1,NA,TRBD1
TGTGCCAGCAGCCAAGCCAGGACTAGCGGGACAAGCTCCTACGAGCAGTACTTC,CASSQARTSGTSSYEQYF,TRBJ2-7,TRBV3-1/TRBV3-2,NA,TRBD2
TGTGCCAGCAGCCCTCGAAGTAGCGGCTACAATGAGCAGTTCTTC,CASSPRSSGYNEQFF,TRBJ2-1,TRBV9,NA,NA
TGTGCCAGCAGCTTGGACATTTTTCCCGCCTTAAATGAGCAGTTCTTC,CASSLDIFPALNEQFF,TRBJ2-1,TRBV5-5,NA,NA
TGTGCCAGCAGTTTAGGGGGGGCCACTGAAGCTTTCTTT,CASSLGGATEAFF,TRBJ1-1,TRBV27,NA,NA
TGTGCCAGCTCCGGGACAGGGGGCACCGGGGAGCTGTTTTTT,CASSGTGGTGELFF,TRBJ2-2,TRBV7-3,few,TRBD1